This TCR beta chain stems from a study of cytotoxic CD8 clonotypes in ibrutinib-treated CLL. About the study: Among the patients, approximately ten presented as relapsed/refractory and about 15 as treatment-naive; about 17 showed unmutated IGHV.

In germline, CDR1 is SGHTA, CDR2 FQGTGA. With 5 bases clipped from V and 6 bases from J, the junction kept 11 bases outside the gene matches. This CDR3 is 15 amino acids long. The planned depth of sequencing spanned 1 in 200,000 to 1 in 1 million T cells. Sequenced by immunoSEQ multiplex PCR; TCRdb stores in-frame clones only, minus some. This sample carries about 160,000 clones, 70% to 85% of them seen once, and the ten largest clones take 4.6%. Genomic DNA (roughly 2 micrograms) was obtained from cryopreserved PBMCs for construction of TCR beta libraries. The source of this sequence is a human donor with chronic lymphocytic leukemia. The rearrangement links TRBV7-3 to TRBJ2-7; the match to TRBD2 covers 9 bases. Sample: PBMCs, taken after 24 months of ibrutinib treatment. CDR3 residues: CASSRVGAGGGEQYF. CDR3 nucleotide sequence: TGTGCCAGCAGCCGGGTTGGAGCGGGAGGCGGCGAGCAGTACTTC.